A single sample gave rise to the 20 T cell receptor beta chains below, sequenced in a study of blood T cell repertoires in COVID-19. TCRdb's copy holds only in-frame clones and misses some; the assay was immunoSEQ multiplex PCR. Found here are around 60,000 clones, 88% of them singletons; the top ten hold roughly 3.9%. What was sequenced was peripheral blood. These TCRs come from a man aged 50 to 60 with active COVID-19.

The rearrangement uses TRBV5-8 and TRBJ2-5; possibly TRBD1 for D (6 bases). V was clipped by 7 bases and J by 5 bases, with 18 bases between them. CDR1 and CDR2 (germline): SGHTS, YDEGEE. This CDR3 has 14 residues. In DNA form, the CDR3 reads TGTGCCAGCCTACGACTGGGGGCCGGGGAGACCCAGTACTTC. Amino acid sequence: CASLRLGAGETQYF.

The chain joins TRBV7-9 to TRBJ2-5; 7 bases are a match to TRBD2. Trimming at V came to 5 bases and at J to 2 bases, leaving 8 bases not matched to a gene. This CDR3 is 15 amino acids long. The V gene's germline CDR1 is SEHNR and CDR2 FQNEAQ (reference sequence). The CDR3 DNA reads as TGTGCCAGCAGCCCGTCGCTTAGCGGGCAAGAGACCCAGTACTTC. This encodes CASSPSLSGQETQYF.

V and J are TRBV5-1 and TRBJ2-7; D unclear. Germline V gene sequence: CDR1 SGHRS, CDR2 YFSETQ. The CDR3 spans 10 residues. Between the trimmed V and J ends, which lost 8 bases and 6 bases, there was a span of 9 bases. For the CDR3, the DNA is TGCGCCAGGGTCGGTGGCGAGCAGTACTTC. Its translation: CARVGGEQYF. Full variable domain (missing parts from reference TRBV5-1 and TRBJ2-7): KAGVTQTPRYLIKTRGQQVTLSCSPISGHRSVSWYQQTPGQGLQFLFEYFSETQRNKGNFPGRFSGRQFSNSRSEMNVSTLELGDSALYLCARVGGEQYFGPGTRLTVT.

The DNA of the CDR3 is TGTGCCAGCAGCTTAGAGGCAGGGGTTGCAGAGACCCAGTACTTC. It translates to CASSLEAGVAETQYF. The chain couples TRBV7-9 to TRBJ2-5, with D tentatively TRBD1 (6 bases). V lost 1 base, J lost 4 bases, and 13 bases lay in between. CDR3 length: 15 residues. Germline assignment: CDR1 SEHNR and CDR2 FQNEAQ (reference sequence).

This clone is labeled as medium-sized (0.01 to 0.1%). The genes are TRBV6-5 and TRBJ2-2, with a tentative D call TRBD2 (5 bases). The CDR3 runs 14 residues. V dropped 6 bases and J dropped 4 bases, with 12 bases sitting between them. Germline CDR1 and CDR2: MNHEY and SVGAGI. The CDR3 DNA reads TGTGCCAGCAGACTAGGGCCCAGCACCGGGGAGCTGTTTTTT. Translating gives CASRLGPSTGELFF.

The chain is built from TRBV13 and TRBJ2-1; 9 bases agree with TRBD1. This CDR3 is 15 amino acids long. With V trimmed by 8 bases and J by 2 bases, 7 bases remained unmatched. CDR1 is PRHDT, CDR2 FYEKMQ, per germline (reference sequence). The CDR3 nucleotides read TGTGCCAGCCGTACCGGGACAGGGCCCTACAATGAGCAGTTCTTC. Residues: CASRTGTGPYNEQFF.

This sequence joins TRBV2 and TRBJ2-5; no reliable D call. Germline CDR1 reads SNHLY; CDR2 reads FYNNEI. The CDR3 covers 12 residues. With 6 bases removed from V and 1 base from J, the gap between germline ends came to 6 bases. The CDR3 reads CASREIQETQYF. Here the CDR3 DNA reads TGTGCCAGCAGGGAGATCCAAGAGACCCAGTACTTC. Based on the CDR3 plus reference TRBV2 and TRBJ2-5, the full variable domain is EPEVTQTPSHQVTQMGQEVILRCVPISNHLYFYWYRQILGQKVEFLVSFYNNEISEKSEIFDDQFSVERPDGSNFTLKIRSTKLEDSAMYFCASREIQETQYFGPGTRLLVL.

The chain couples TRBV14 to TRBJ2-3; weak D call: TRBD2 (6 bases). CDR3 length: 14 residues. Germline values: CDR1 SGHDN, CDR2 FVKESK. The ends were cut back, 4 bases at V and 4 bases at J, with 12 bases in the middle. The CDR3 DNA sequence: TGTGCCAGCAGCCGCGGGACGGGAGCAGATACGCAGTATTTT. Translating it yields CASSRGTGADTQYF. The complete variable domain, with remaining parts taken from reference TRBV14 and TRBJ2-3, reads EAGVTQFPSHSVIEKGQTVTLRCDPISGHDNLYWYRRVMGKEIKFLLHFVKESKQDESGMPNNRFLAERTGGTYSTLKVQPAELEDSGVYFCASSRGTGADTQYFGPGTRLTVL.

J is TRBJ2-1 and V is TRBV14; 8 nucleotides agree with TRBD1. The CDR3 is 15 residues long. Germline V gene lookup returns CDR1 SGHDN and CDR2 FVKESK. V was pared by 5 bases and J by 4 bases, with 7 bases of the junction left unmatched. The CDR3 sequence is CASSVRDRIYNEQFF. CDR3 in DNA: TGTGCCAGCAGCGTGCGGGACAGGATTTACAATGAGCAGTTCTTC. The whole variable domain, remainder taken from reference TRBV14 and TRBJ2-1, is EAGVTQFPSHSVIEKGQTVTLRCDPISGHDNLYWYRRVMGKEIKFLLHFVKESKQDESGMPNNRFLAERTGGTYSTLKVQPAELEDSGVYFCASSVRDRIYNEQFFGPGTRLTVL.

The chain has TRBV25-1 and TRBJ1-2, with TRBD1 matching 9 bases. From germline, CDR1 is MGHDK and CDR2 SYGVNS. J was trimmed by 5 bases and V by 2 bases; bases with no gene match: 6. This CDR3 region has 15 residues. The CDR3 reads CASSENIGQGYGYTF. CDR3 DNA sequence: TGTGCCAGCAGTGAAAATATAGGACAGGGGTATGGCTACACCTTC.

This chain links TRBV19 with TRBJ2-1; 13 bases map to TRBD2. Germline V gene lookup returns CDR1 LNHDA and CDR2 SQIVND (reference sequence). The J segment lost 5 bases and the V segment lost 5 bases, leaving 3 bases of the junction unmatched. CDR3 length equals 15 residues. This CDR3 reads CASSVLAGGDNEQFF. In DNA, the CDR3 is TGTGCCAGTAGTGTACTAGCGGGGGGGGACAATGAGCAGTTCTTC.

A single count supports this clone. The chain uses TRBV13 and TRBJ2-2; the match to TRBD2 covers 10 bases. Germline lookup yields CDR1 PRHDT and CDR2 FYEKMQ (reference sequence). V trimming: 8 bases; J trimming: 5 bases; junction bases outside the gene matches: 8. This CDR3 spans 15 amino acids. CDR3 in DNA: TGTGCCAGCGAGCGGGGGGGCCATGGGACCGGGGAGCTGTTTTTT. Translating gives CASERGGHGTGELFF.

This sequence joins TRBV29-1 and TRBJ2-3, with no clear D. Trimming took off 2 bases at V and 11 bases at J, with 5 bases between the two ends. The CDR3 is made up of 9 amino acids. Germline CDR1 is SQVTM and CDR2 is ANQGSEA. The CDR3 nucleotides read TGCAGCGTTGAACAGGAGCAGTATTTT. It encodes CSVEQEQYF.

The J gene is TRBJ2-3, the V gene TRBV27; 10 positions agree with TRBD2. Trimming took 5 bases from V and 7 from J; bases not matched to a gene: 9. Germline-derived CDR1 and CDR2 are MNHEY and SMNVEV (reference sequence). The CDR3 has 15 amino acids. DNA for the CDR3: TGTGCCAGCAGTCCCTCTAGCGGGGGAGGATATACGCAGTATTTT. It yields the protein CASSPSSGGGYTQYF.

The chain is built from TRBV5-1 and TRBJ2-7, with 9 bases matching TRBD1. V shed 3 bases, J shed 2 bases, and the junction held 12 bases outside the gene matches. Germline V gene sequence: CDR1 SGHRS, CDR2 YFSETQ. The CDR3 is made up of 17 amino acids. The CDR3 protein is CASSSRQMGQGTYEQYF. CDR3 bases: TGCGCCAGCAGCTCCCGCCAGATGGGACAGGGCACCTACGAGCAGTACTTC.

The rearrangement uses TRBV11-2 and TRBJ2-7; TRBD1 might be the D (5 bases). The germline CDR1 and CDR2 sequences are SGHAT and FQNNGV. V was cut by 5 bases and J by 3 bases, with 8 bases left in between. The CDR3 totals 12 residues. The CDR3 spells CASSQTVYEQYF. DNA of the CDR3: TGTGCCAGCAGCCAGACAGTCTACGAGCAGTACTTC.

J is TRBJ1-5 and V is TRBV19; D perhaps matches TRBD1 (6 bases). Germline V gene lookup returns CDR1 LNHDA and CDR2 SQIVND (reference sequence). V lost 5 bases, J lost 6 bases, and 17 bases lay in between. This CDR3 region has 15 residues. The CDR3 spells CASSPANREGQPQHF. The CDR3 region has the DNA TGTGCCAGTAGTCCGGCCAACAGGGAGGGTCAGCCCCAGCATTTT.

The sample holds a few counts of this clone. The chain joins TRBV9 to TRBJ2-5, with D tentatively TRBD2 (5 bases). Deletions cut 2 bases from V and 5 bases from J, with 13 bases between. CDR1 SGDLS and CDR2 YYNGEE come from the germline V gene. The CDR3 runs to 14 residues. The CDR3 DNA sequence: TGTGCCAGCAGCGTGGGGAGTCCCGGTGAGACCCAGTACTTC. Its protein product is CASSVGSPGETQYF. Combining the CDR3 with reference TRBV9 and TRBJ2-5 gives the whole variable domain DSGVTQTPKHLITATGQRVTLRCSPRSGDLSVYWYQQSLDQGLQFLIQYYNGEERAKGNILERFSAQQFPDLHSELNLSSLELGDSALYFCASSVGSPGETQYFGPGTRLLVL.

The rearrangement links TRBV11-3 to TRBJ2-7; 8 bases line up with TRBD2. The trim removed 4 bases at V and 3 bases at J, leaving 5 bases unmatched. The CDR3 runs 14 residues. Germline loops: CDR1 SGHNT, CDR2 YENEEA. In nucleotides, the CDR3 is TGTGCCAGCAGCTCCACCGGGACTAGCTACGAGCAGTACTTC. Translation: CASSSTGTSYEQYF. The variable domain in full, completed from reference TRBV11-3 and TRBJ2-7, reads EAGVVQSPRYKIIEKKQPVAFWCNPISGHNTLYWYLQNLGQGPELLIRYENEEAVDDSQLPKDRFSAERLKGVDSTLKIQPAELGDSAVYLCASSSTGTSYEQYFGPGTRLTVT.

This chain connects TRBV3-1 (or the pseudogene TRBV3-2) to TRBJ2-1; 8 nucleotides agree with TRBD2. The CDR3 loop spans 16 amino acids. V was clipped by 4 bases and J by 4 bases; unmatched bases: 9. Germline CDR1 reads LGHDT; CDR2 reads YNNKEL (reference sequence). CDR3 loop: CASSLSGGVLYNEQFF. In nucleotides, the CDR3 is TGTGCCAGCAGCCTAAGCGGGGGCGTACTATACAATGAGCAGTTCTTC.